This TCR beta chain was captured in a study of cytomegalovirus exposure and HLA in healthy donors. Study details: Counted in an early data release were about 85 million unique TCRs from HLA-typed donors. General observations from the study: Upon later analysis, TCR association rates were observed to vary by HLA locus, being highest for DRB1 and lowest for HLA-C. A missense DCLRE1C variant was associated with V- and J-gene trimming of TCR beta chains in a later analysis, and an independent cohort replicated the association.

The CDR3 is 13 amino acids. Trimming cost V 8 bases and J 6 bases, with 14 bases left between them. Germline values: CDR1 MDHEN, CDR2 SYDVKM. The PCR had 60 Vbeta and 13 Jbeta primers. The table came from immunoSEQ multiplex PCR; TCRdb's copy has only in-frame clones and leaves some out. Among about 120,000 clones listed, approximately 80% were seen once. With regard to this clone: Its antigen is unknown.

The source material was PBMCs. This sequence was found in a man in his late teens or twenties in good health and CMV-seropositive. V and J are TRBV28 and TRBJ1-3; D gene uncertain. CDR3 DNA: TGTGCCAGCTCTGAGGGTCTGGCAAACACCATATATTTT. It codes for CASSEGLANTIYF.